The T cell receptor (beta chain) described here comes from a study of blood T cell repertoires in COVID-19. Across the study: COVID-19 samples from acute and convalescent phases originated in the United States, Italy and Spain. The analysed material was cDNA or gDNA that came from T cells, B-cell-depleted T cells, or PBMCs.

Original data processing: The assay estimated nucleated cells by amplifying reference gene primers. The assay was immunoSEQ multiplex PCR, and TCRdb's table has in-frame clones only and misses some. V, J and clone size are taken as reported in that table, and D and trimming were inferred from the DNA itself. The sample includes 150,000 or so clones, approximately 87% seen only once; the top ten take roughly 6.1%. The CDR3 length is 15 residues. In germline, CDR1 is SGHRS, CDR2 YFSETQ. V was pared by 2 bases and J by 6 bases, with 14 bases between. The sample taken for sequencing was peripheral blood. This TCR derives from a man of 80 years or more with acute or convalescent COVID-19. This sequence joins TRBV5-1 and TRBJ1-4; D is ambiguous. The CDR3 region has the DNA TGCGCCAGCAGCTTATCCCAGGCGCCGCATGAAAAACTGTTTTTT. Its protein is CASSLSQAPHEKLFF. Combining the CDR3 with reference TRBV5-1 and TRBJ1-4 gives the whole variable domain KAGVTQTPRYLIKTRGQQVTLSCSPISGHRSVSWYQQTPGQGLQFLFEYFSETQRNKGNFPGRFSGRQFSNSRSEMNVSTLELGDSALYLCASSLSQAPHEKLFFGSGTQLSVL.